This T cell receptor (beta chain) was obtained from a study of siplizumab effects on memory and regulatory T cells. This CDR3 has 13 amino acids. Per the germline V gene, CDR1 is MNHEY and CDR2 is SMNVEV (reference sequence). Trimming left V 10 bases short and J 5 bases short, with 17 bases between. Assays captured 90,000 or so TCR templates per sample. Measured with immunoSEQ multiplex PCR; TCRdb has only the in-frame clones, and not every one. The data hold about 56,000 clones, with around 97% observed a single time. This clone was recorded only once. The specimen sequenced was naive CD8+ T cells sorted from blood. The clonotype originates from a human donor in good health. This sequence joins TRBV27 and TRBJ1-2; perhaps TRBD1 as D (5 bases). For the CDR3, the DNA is TGTGCCACCCGGGCAGGGAAGGGTTATGGCTACACCTTC. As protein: CATRAGKGYGYTF.